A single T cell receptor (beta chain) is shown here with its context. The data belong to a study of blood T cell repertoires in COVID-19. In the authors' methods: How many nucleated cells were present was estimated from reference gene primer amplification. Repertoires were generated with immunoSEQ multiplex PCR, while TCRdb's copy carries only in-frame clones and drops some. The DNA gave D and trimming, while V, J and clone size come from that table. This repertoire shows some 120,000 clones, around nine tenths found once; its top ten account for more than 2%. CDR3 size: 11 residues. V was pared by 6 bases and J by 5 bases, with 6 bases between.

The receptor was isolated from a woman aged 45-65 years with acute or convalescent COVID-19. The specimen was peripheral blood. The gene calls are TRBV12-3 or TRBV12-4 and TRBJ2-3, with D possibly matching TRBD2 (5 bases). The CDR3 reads CASSSGDTQYF. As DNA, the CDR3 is TGTGCCAGCAGCAGCGGAGATACGCAGTATTTT.